The 2 T cell receptor beta chains below all came from one sample that was sequenced in a study of post-analysis software for immune sequencing data. Study conclusions and caveats: Relative to controls, patients had a few TRBV segments at higher frequency, with TRBV5-6, TRBV5-1 and TRBV20-1 among these.

Unique molecular identifiers had been added to the TCR beta cDNA libraries. TCRdb redid the calling of the PCR reads with MiXCR, one entry per CDR3 protein. The sample has about 430,000 distinct CDR3 sequences, about 40% seen once. These TCRs are of unknown antigen specificity. Material: blood. These receptors were taken from a girl aged 2-10 years with multiple sclerosis.

The table lists this clonotype with a few counts. The chain recombines TRBV7-8 with TRBJ2-6; TRBD1 matches 7 bases. Germline CDR1 and CDR2: SGHVS and FQNEAQ. After removal of 5 bases from V and 2 bases from J, the junction contained 15 bases not matched to a gene. The CDR3 sequence is 19 residues long. The CDR3 protein is CASSATYRGTRAGANVLTF. As DNA, the CDR3 is TGTGCCAGCAGCGCTACTTACAGGGGCACTAGGGCTGGGGCCAACGTCCTGACTTTC.

This chain links TRBV19 with TRBJ1-2; D gene unclear. Germline CDR1 and CDR2: LNHDA and SQIVND (reference sequence). The CDR3 totals 15 residues. V lost 7 bases to trimming and J lost 6 bases, with 21 bases between them. The CDR3 DNA is TGTGCCAGTACTCCCAGTAGCAGGCGAATTCATGGCTACACCTTC. Protein product: CASTPSSRRIHGYTF.